The rows below give T cell receptor beta chains drawn from one sample of a study of T cells after yellow fever vaccination. TCRdb re-derived calls from the 5' RACE reads in MiXCR, one entry per CDR3 protein. The profile shows 350,000 to 450,000 distinct CDR3 sequences, roughly 20% of them singletons. The starting material was PBMCs, obtained before the yellow fever booster vaccination. The receptor set was obtained from a man younger than 30 who received the YFV17D yellow fever vaccine. The CDR3 runs from the conserved cysteine through the conserved F or W. A D gene is named only where the DNA matches it firmly.

>TRBJ2-3|-|TRBV7-2
CASSSRFTDTQYF
>TRBJ2-5|-|TRBV6-5
CASSYSTGRQETQYF
>TRBJ1-1|TRBD1|TRBV20-1
CSARGVRGQFAPTEAFF
>TRBJ1-6|-|TRBV6-5
CASSPLSNDPLHF
>TRBJ1-1|-|TRBV6-5
CASSYTRGAEAFF
>TRBJ2-5|TRBD2|TRBV27
CASSLRRVGAGGLETQYF
>TRBJ2-1|TRBD2|TRBV11-2
CASSLWAGGGYNEQFF
>TRBJ2-3|-|TRBV4-3
CASSQGDRRGADTQYF
>TRBJ1-1|-|TRBV12-3/TRBV12-4
CASSLYPENTEAFF
>TRBJ2-6|-|TRBV24-1
CATSDLGSGANVLTF
>TRBJ1-1|-|TRBV7-9
CASSREEGGEAFF
>TRBJ2-3|TRBD2|TRBV5-1
CASSLWTGGPTDTQYF
>TRBJ2-1|TRBD2|TRBV7-2
CASSWSGGYSEQFF
>TRBJ1-1|-|TRBV7-8
CASRLGGTEAFF
>TRBJ2-3|-|TRBV7-2
CASTRDYKDTQYF
>TRBJ2-6|-|TRBV29-1
CSAVSSGANVLTF
>TRBJ2-5|-|TRBV7-2
CASSLVAGTPGPTQYF
>TRBJ2-4|-|TRBV30
CAWSVGQGGNIQYF